These T cell receptor beta chains were read from a single sample in a study of blood T cell repertoires in COVID-19. Repertoires were generated with immunoSEQ multiplex PCR, while TCRdb's copy carries only in-frame clones and drops some. The sample contains around 170,000 clones, under 85% of which appear only once. The sequencing sample was made of peripheral blood. These receptor sequences come from a woman between 65 and 79 years old with COVID-19, enrolled during active disease. The CDR3 runs from the conserved cysteine through the conserved F or W. The order of the fields is clone size, V gene, D gene, J gene, CDR3 DNA, CDR3 protein. D genes are given only for firm matches. Not every row has a clone size; where given, it reads once, few, many or a size class.

-	TRBV10-3	-	TRBJ2-5	TGTGCCACCAGCCCCACAGGGAACGGAGAGACCCAGTACTTC	CATSPTGNGETQYF
-	TRBV19	-	TRBJ2-7	TGTGCCAGTAGTACAGGTCAGTTCTACGAGCAGTACTTC	CASSTGQFYEQYF
once	TRBV28	-	TRBJ2-3	TGTGCCAGCAGTCTGGGGCTGGACGGAACCAGACCTAGCACAGATACGCAGTATTTT	CASSLGLDGTRPSTDTQYF
-	TRBV6-5	-	TRBJ2-7	TGTGCCAGCAGTTACTCCCGGGTGACCTACGAGCAGTACTTC	CASSYSRVTYEQYF
-	TRBV29-1	-	TRBJ2-3	TGCAGCGCCCCAGGGACAATCACAGATACGCAGTATTTT	CSAPGTITDTQYF
-	TRBV7-9	-	TRBJ1-2	TGTGCCAGCAGCTACGACAGACTTAACTATGGCTACACCTTC	CASSYDRLNYGYTF
-	TRBV30	-	TRBJ2-3	TGTGCCTGGAGTTCCGGGTCCCACACAGATACGCAGTATTTT	CAWSSGSHTDTQYF
-	TRBV6-5	TRBD1	TRBJ1-2	TGTGCCAGCAGTTACCGAGGACAGGGCGACTATGGCTACACCTTC	CASSYRGQGDYGYTF
few	TRBV15	-	TRBJ2-1	TGTGCCACCAGCAGTGGGTTAGCGGTACAGTTCTTC	CATSSGLAVQFF
once	TRBV18	TRBD2	TRBJ2-5	TGTGCCAGCTCACCACCGAGGTCGGCGGGAGCAGAGACCCAGTACTTC	CASSPPRSAGAETQYF